What follows describes a single T cell receptor (beta chain). Its antigen is not identified. The sample originates from a study of cytomegalovirus exposure and HLA in healthy donors. Germline V lookup: CDR1 MNHEY, CDR2 SMNVEV (reference sequence). The CDR3 runs to 13 residues. V lost 1 base to trimming and J lost 6 bases; unmatched junction nucleotides: 3. PCR employed 60 Vbeta and 13 Jbeta primers. Produced via immunoSEQ multiplex PCR; TCRdb's table is partial and in-frame only. The sample holds roughly 140,000 clones, 60% to 85% seen once. Study-wide findings and caveats: From TCR beta sequences, most subjects' HLA-A and HLA-B alleles were reportedly predicted accurately. CMV serostatus was the sole immune exposure data available.

The chain employs TRBV27 and TRBJ2-7; 7 nucleotides line up with TRBD2. The receptor was derived from a man aged 35-49 years in good health and CMV-seropositive. The sample taken for sequencing was PBMCs. CDR3 sequence (DNA): TGTGCCAGCAGTTTATGGGGGGGTGCCGAGCAGTACTTC. Its translation is CASSLWGGAEQYF.